These 5 T cell receptor beta chains were all obtained from the same sample, sequenced in a study of identical twins. Via MiXCR, TCRdb re-called the 5' RACE reads, giving one row per CDR3 protein. This table holds about 530,000 distinct CDR3 sequences, roughly 15% found once. The same sample was also studied in work on yellow fever vaccine responses in identical twins.

Sequencing used CD4+ T cells sorted from blood. The source of these receptors is a woman aged 18-29 years in good health.

This CDR3 is CASRKTSGGFSEQYV. Here the CDR3 DNA reads TGTGCCAGCAGAAAGACTAGCGGGGGTTTCTCCGAGCAGTACGTC. The chain recombines TRBV28 with TRBJ2-7, with 12 bases that match TRBD2. The germline CDR1 and CDR2 sequences are MDHEN and SYDVKM. Unmatched junction bases numbered 9, after V lost 6 bases and J lost 6 bases. The CDR3 length is 15 residues.

This clonotype has only a few counts. The CDR3 loop reads CASSLAFLAGSYNEQFF. The CDR3 DNA reads as TGTGCCAGCAGCTTAGCTTTTCTAGCGGGATCCTACAATGAGCAGTTCTTC. V and J are TRBV7-9 and TRBJ2-1, with 9 bases fitting TRBD2. The germline CDR1 and CDR2 sequences are SEHNR and FQNEAQ (reference sequence). CDR3 size: 17 residues. V dropped 0 bases and J dropped 1; count of bases not matched to a gene: 4.

The chain joins TRBV20-1 to TRBJ2-3; D may be TRBD1 (5 bases). This CDR3 is built from 13 residues. Germline V gene data show CDR1 as DFQATT and CDR2 as SNEGSKA (reference sequence). Trimming removed 0 bases from V and 4 bases from J, with 8 bases in between. Here the CDR3 reads CSAREVGPDTQYF. The CDR3 nucleotides are TGCAGTGCTAGAGAAGTGGGGCCAGATACGCAGTATTTT.

The chain uses TRBV24-1 and TRBJ2-5, with TRBD1 identical over 8 bases. From germline, CDR1 is KGHDR and CDR2 SFDVKD. V was pared by 0 bases and J by 4 bases, with 3 bases of the junction left unmatched. The CDR3 runs 15 residues. CDR3 DNA sequence: TGTGCCACCAGTGATTTGGGACAGGGTCGAGAGACCCAGTACTTC. It yields the protein CATSDLGQGRETQYF.

This chain's CDR3 is CATSRDHLSGRADTQYF. The CDR3 nucleotides are TGTGCCACCAGCAGAGATCATTTGAGCGGGAGAGCAGATACGCAGTATTTT. V gene TRBV15 combines with J gene TRBJ2-3, with 8 positions matching TRBD2. Trimming at V came to 0 bases and at J to 4 bases, leaving 9 bases not matched to a gene. The CDR3 sequence is 17 residues long. The germline gives CDR1 LNHNV, CDR2 YYDKDF (reference sequence). Drawing the rest from reference TRBV15 and TRBJ2-3, the complete variable domain is DAMVIQNPRYQVTQFGKPVTLSCSQTLNHNVMYWYQQKSSQAPKLLFHYYDKDFNNEADTPDNFQSRRPNTSFCFLDIRSPGLGDTAMYLCATSRDHLSGRADTQYFGPGTRLTVL.